These 4 T cell receptor beta chains originate from one sample sequenced in a study of T cell responses to AZD1222 COVID-19 vaccine. The protocol was immunoSEQ multiplex PCR, while the TCRdb copy is restricted to in-frame clones and leaves out a portion. The repertoire consists of approximately 130,000 clones, with 80% to 90% occurring once and the leading ten covering over 9%. The starting material was peripheral blood, obtained 28 days after the second AZD1222 dose. The source is an adult who received the AZD1222 COVID-19 vaccine.

The chain has TRBV29-1 and TRBJ2-3; 7 bases are a match to TRBD2. Germline V CDR1 and CDR2: SQVTM, ANQGSEA. This CDR3 region has 13 residues. Trimming removed 7 bases from V and 2 bases from J; junction bases left unmatched: 6. This CDR3 is CSERDYSTDTQYF. The CDR3 coding sequence is TGCAGCGAGCGGGACTACTCCACAGATACGCAGTATTTT.

The chain carries TRBV2 and TRBJ1-4; D possibly corresponds to TRBD1 (5 bases). The CDR3 spans 13 residues. Germline loops: CDR1 SNHLY, CDR2 FYNNEI. V was pared by 7 bases and J by 8 bases, with 14 bases between. This chain's CDR3 is CASTREGQEKLFF. The CDR3 DNA is TGTGCCAGCACCCGAGAGGGGCAGGAAAAACTGTTTTTT.

The chain combines TRBV5-1 with TRBJ2-7; possible D gene TRBD2, 5 bases. Trimming cost V 4 bases and J 7 bases, with 18 bases left between them. Germline V CDR1 and CDR2: SGHRS, YFSETQ. There are 14 residues in the CDR3. The CDR3 reads CASSHGIRSREQYF. CDR3 DNA: TGCGCCAGCAGCCACGGGATCCGGTCTCGGGAGCAGTACTTC. The full variable domain, its missing parts supplied by reference TRBV5-1 and TRBJ2-7, is KAGVTQTPRYLIKTRGQQVTLSCSPISGHRSVSWYQQTPGQGLQFLFEYFSETQRNKGNFPGRFSGRQFSNSRSEMNVSTLELGDSALYLCASSHGIRSREQYFGPGTRLTVT.

The chain joins TRBV19 to TRBJ1-5, with 8 bases that match TRBD1. Germline V CDR1 and CDR2: LNHDA, SQIVND (reference sequence). With V trimmed by 5 bases and J by 0 bases, 3 bases remained unmatched. The CDR3 consists of 15 residues. CDR3 amino acids: CASSWGQDSNQPQHF. The DNA for the CDR3 is TGTGCCAGTAGTTGGGGACAGGATAGCAATCAGCCCCAGCATTTT.